A selection of T cell receptor beta chains follows, all from one sample in a study of spatial heterogeneity in lung cancer. TCRdb used MiXCR to reprocess the 5' RACE reads, holding one entry per CDR3 protein. The sample shows tens of thousands of distinct CDR3 sequences, just under 6% of them seen only once. Sequencing used PBMCs, obtained at surgery. The receptors come from a male donor with early-stage non-small cell lung cancer. CDR3s include the opening cysteine and the closing phenylalanine or tryptophan. A D gene is named only where the DNA matches it firmly. A row's size may be missing; if present it is once, few, many or a size class.

abundance: many; v_gene: TRBV20-1; d_gene: TRBD2; j_gene: TRBJ2-1; CDR3nt: TGCAGTGCTGGAAGAGTTAGCGGGGGAATATCTGATGAGCAGTTCTTC; CDR3aa: CSAGRVSGGISDEQFF
abundance: many; v_gene: TRBV19; d_gene: NA; j_gene: TRBJ2-2; CDR3nt: TGTGCCAGTGAGGGCAGCCTTAACACCGGGGAGCTGTTTTTT; CDR3aa: CASEGSLNTGELFF
abundance: many; v_gene: TRBV21-1; d_gene: NA; j_gene: TRBJ2-7; CDR3nt: TGTGCCAGCAGCACGCTAATCGTCCGGCTCAAGGAATACGAGCAGTACTTC; CDR3aa: CASSTLIVRLKEYEQYF
abundance: NA; v_gene: TRBV7-2; d_gene: TRBD1; j_gene: TRBJ2-2; CDR3nt: TGTGCCATCCCACGACCGGGACAGGAAGACACCGGGGAGCTGTTTTTT; CDR3aa: CAIPRPGQEDTGELFF
abundance: many; v_gene: TRBV6-2/TRBV6-3; d_gene: NA; j_gene: TRBJ1-5; CDR3nt: TGTGCCAGCAGAACCGGCAATCAGCCCCAGCATTTT; CDR3aa: CASRTGNQPQHF
abundance: many; v_gene: TRBV10-3; d_gene: TRBD1; j_gene: TRBJ1-1; CDR3nt: TGTGCCACCACGGGACAGTCTGAAGCTTTCTTT; CDR3aa: CATTGQSEAFF
abundance: many; v_gene: TRBV5-1; d_gene: TRBD1; j_gene: TRBJ2-1; CDR3nt: TGCGCCAGCAGCTTGAACGGACAGGGCAACAATGAGCAGTTCTTC; CDR3aa: CASSLNGQGNNEQFF
abundance: NA; v_gene: TRBV5-1; d_gene: TRBD1; j_gene: TRBJ2-5; CDR3nt: TGCGCCAGCAGCTTGAGACCGGACAGGGGAGAGACCCAGTACTTC; CDR3aa: CASSLRPDRGETQYF
abundance: many; v_gene: TRBV18; d_gene: NA; j_gene: TRBJ2-5; CDR3nt: TGTGCCAGCTCAGCGGGCCACGGGGAGACCCAGTACTTC; CDR3aa: CASSAGHGETQYF
abundance: many; v_gene: TRBV7-6; d_gene: TRBD2; j_gene: TRBJ2-1; CDR3nt: TGTGCCAGCAGCTTATATAGCGGGAGGGGCTCCTACAATGAGCAGTTCTTC; CDR3aa: CASSLYSGRGSYNEQFF
abundance: NA; v_gene: TRBV6-2/TRBV6-3; d_gene: TRBD2; j_gene: TRBJ2-1; CDR3nt: TGTGCCAGCAGTTACTCGAAGTTAGGCGGGGGAAGCTCCTACAATGAGCAGTTCTTC; CDR3aa: CASSYSKLGGGSSYNEQFF
abundance: many; v_gene: TRBV6-1; d_gene: NA; j_gene: TRBJ1-1; CDR3nt: TGTGCCAGCAGTCGGCTGTTGAACACTGAAGCTTTCTTT; CDR3aa: CASSRLLNTEAFF
abundance: many; v_gene: TRBV7-2; d_gene: NA; j_gene: TRBJ2-1; CDR3nt: TGTGCCAGCAGCTCCAATAGCGGCCTGTACAATGAGCAGTTCTTC; CDR3aa: CASSSNSGLYNEQFF
abundance: many; v_gene: TRBV5-1; d_gene: NA; j_gene: TRBJ1-3; CDR3nt: TGCGCCAGCAGCAGAGAAACTGGAAACACCATATATTTT; CDR3aa: CASSRETGNTIYF
abundance: many; v_gene: TRBV7-9; d_gene: NA; j_gene: TRBJ1-6; CDR3nt: TGTGCCAGCAGCTTAGGGTTCGTCCTCCACTTT; CDR3aa: CASSLGFVLHF
abundance: many; v_gene: TRBV7-3; d_gene: NA; j_gene: TRBJ2-1; CDR3nt: TGTGCCAGCAGCTTATGGCACGGGAATGAGCAGTTCTTC; CDR3aa: CASSLWHGNEQFF
abundance: many; v_gene: TRBV29-1; d_gene: NA; j_gene: TRBJ2-2; CDR3nt: TGCAGCTGTTCCGGGACCGGGGAGCTGTTTTTT; CDR3aa: CSCSGTGELFF
abundance: many; v_gene: TRBV5-4; d_gene: TRBD1; j_gene: TRBJ2-4; CDR3nt: TGTGCCAGCAGCCCTGGAGGGACAGGGAAAAACATTCAGTACTTC; CDR3aa: CASSPGGTGKNIQYF
abundance: many; v_gene: TRBV11-2; d_gene: TRBD1; j_gene: TRBJ2-2; CDR3nt: TGTGCCAGCAGTCCGACAGGGCCCACCGGGGAGCTGTTTTTT; CDR3aa: CASSPTGPTGELFF
abundance: NA; v_gene: TRBV6-2/TRBV6-3; d_gene: NA; j_gene: TRBJ1-5; CDR3nt: TGTGCCAGCAGTCCTACAGTCAATCAGCCCCAGCATTTT; CDR3aa: CASSPTVNQPQHF
abundance: NA; v_gene: TRBV18; d_gene: NA; j_gene: TRBJ2-5; CDR3nt: TGTGCCAGCTCTGAACATCCCGCGCCAGAGACCCAGTACTTC; CDR3aa: CASSEHPAPETQYF
abundance: many; v_gene: TRBV12-5; d_gene: NA; j_gene: TRBJ2-7; CDR3nt: TGTGCTAGTGGACCCGACGGGGGCAGTATGTACTTC; CDR3aa: CASGPDGGSMYF
abundance: NA; v_gene: TRBV5-1; d_gene: NA; j_gene: TRBJ2-3; CDR3nt: TGCGCCAGCAGCTTGGACAGGTTTTGGACAGATACGCAGTATTTT; CDR3aa: CASSLDRFWTDTQYF
abundance: many; v_gene: TRBV9; d_gene: TRBD1; j_gene: TRBJ2-1; CDR3nt: TGTGCCAGCAGCCCCTGGACAGGGACCTACAATGAGCAGTTCTTC; CDR3aa: CASSPWTGTYNEQFF
abundance: many; v_gene: TRBV6-1; d_gene: NA; j_gene: TRBJ2-7; CDR3nt: TGTGCCAGCAGTGAAGGTTATAGATACGAGCAGTACTTC; CDR3aa: CASSEGYRYEQYF
abundance: many; v_gene: TRBV29-1; d_gene: TRBD2; j_gene: TRBJ2-5; CDR3nt: TGCAGCCTTCGGACTAGCGGAGAGACCCAGTACTTC; CDR3aa: CSLRTSGETQYF
abundance: many; v_gene: TRBV6-2/TRBV6-3; d_gene: NA; j_gene: TRBJ1-5; CDR3nt: TGTGCCAGCCGGTTGAGCAATCAGCCCCAGCATTTT; CDR3aa: CASRLSNQPQHF
abundance: many; v_gene: TRBV18; d_gene: TRBD1; j_gene: TRBJ2-7; CDR3nt: TGTGCCAGCGACAAGGGACAGGGGGCAGGCGAGCAGTACTTC; CDR3aa: CASDKGQGAGEQYF
abundance: few; v_gene: TRBV12-3/TRBV12-4; d_gene: NA; j_gene: TRBJ2-7; CDR3nt: TGTGCCAGCAGCCGCGGGTTTTACGAGCAGTACTTC; CDR3aa: CASSRGFYEQYF
abundance: many; v_gene: TRBV2; d_gene: NA; j_gene: TRBJ1-4; CDR3nt: TGTGCCAGCAAAGGACAGATATCGCCGTACGAAAAACTGTTTTTT; CDR3aa: CASKGQISPYEKLFF
abundance: many; v_gene: TRBV14; d_gene: NA; j_gene: TRBJ2-5; CDR3nt: TGTGCCAGCAGCCAATTAGGGGCGTCGGAGGCCCAGTACTTC; CDR3aa: CASSQLGASEAQYF
abundance: many; v_gene: TRBV27; d_gene: TRBD1; j_gene: TRBJ2-1; CDR3nt: TGTGCCAGCAGTTTAGGGACAGGGTACGGGGAGCAGTTCTTC; CDR3aa: CASSLGTGYGEQFF
abundance: many; v_gene: TRBV7-6; d_gene: NA; j_gene: TRBJ2-7; CDR3nt: TGTGCCAGCACCCAAGGGGGACTGGTCTACGAGCAGTACTTC; CDR3aa: CASTQGGLVYEQYF
abundance: many; v_gene: TRBV6-1; d_gene: TRBD1; j_gene: TRBJ2-7; CDR3nt: TGTGCCAGCAGTGAATACTGGGACAGGTACGAGCAGTACTTC; CDR3aa: CASSEYWDRYEQYF
abundance: many; v_gene: TRBV10-3; d_gene: TRBD2; j_gene: TRBJ2-3; CDR3nt: TGTGCCACCGCTTTTCGTCTAGCGGGAGAAGGAGATACGCAGTATTTT; CDR3aa: CATAFRLAGEGDTQYF
abundance: NA; v_gene: TRBV27; d_gene: TRBD1; j_gene: TRBJ1-2; CDR3nt: TGTGCCAGCAGTGTGCAGGGGGCAAACTATGGCTACACCTTC; CDR3aa: CASSVQGANYGYTF
abundance: many; v_gene: TRBV9; d_gene: NA; j_gene: TRBJ1-1; CDR3nt: TGTGCCAGCAGCGTAGGAGACATAAGGACTGAAGCTTTCTTT; CDR3aa: CASSVGDIRTEAFF
abundance: many; v_gene: TRBV28; d_gene: NA; j_gene: TRBJ2-3; CDR3nt: TGTGCCAGCAGTCCTAAGGATACAGATACGCAGTATTTT; CDR3aa: CASSPKDTDTQYF
abundance: many; v_gene: TRBV9; d_gene: NA; j_gene: TRBJ2-7; CDR3nt: TGTGCCAGCAGAGGGGCCAGGGCCTACGAGCAGTACTTC; CDR3aa: CASRGARAYEQYF
abundance: NA; v_gene: TRBV27; d_gene: TRBD2; j_gene: TRBJ2-2; CDR3nt: TGTGCCAGCAGTGCCGGGGGGACCGGGGAGCTGTTTTTT; CDR3aa: CASSAGGTGELFF
abundance: many; v_gene: TRBV7-3; d_gene: TRBD2; j_gene: TRBJ2-3; CDR3nt: TGTGCCAGCAGCTTAACCGGGGGGGCAACAGATACGCAGTATTTT; CDR3aa: CASSLTGGATDTQYF
abundance: many; v_gene: TRBV29-1; d_gene: TRBD2; j_gene: TRBJ2-1; CDR3nt: TGCAGCGTTTTTAGCGGGAGGGCCTCCTACAATGAGCAGTTCTTC; CDR3aa: CSVFSGRASYNEQFF
abundance: few; v_gene: TRBV20-1; d_gene: NA; j_gene: TRBJ1-5; CDR3nt: TGCAGTGCTAGTGAGGGTTATAGCAATCAGCCCCAGCATTTT; CDR3aa: CSASEGYSNQPQHF
abundance: many; v_gene: TRBV19; d_gene: TRBD2; j_gene: TRBJ2-7; CDR3nt: TGTGCCGTAAGACAGCGGGAGTCTCCCTACGAGCAGTACTTC; CDR3aa: CAVRQRESPYEQYF